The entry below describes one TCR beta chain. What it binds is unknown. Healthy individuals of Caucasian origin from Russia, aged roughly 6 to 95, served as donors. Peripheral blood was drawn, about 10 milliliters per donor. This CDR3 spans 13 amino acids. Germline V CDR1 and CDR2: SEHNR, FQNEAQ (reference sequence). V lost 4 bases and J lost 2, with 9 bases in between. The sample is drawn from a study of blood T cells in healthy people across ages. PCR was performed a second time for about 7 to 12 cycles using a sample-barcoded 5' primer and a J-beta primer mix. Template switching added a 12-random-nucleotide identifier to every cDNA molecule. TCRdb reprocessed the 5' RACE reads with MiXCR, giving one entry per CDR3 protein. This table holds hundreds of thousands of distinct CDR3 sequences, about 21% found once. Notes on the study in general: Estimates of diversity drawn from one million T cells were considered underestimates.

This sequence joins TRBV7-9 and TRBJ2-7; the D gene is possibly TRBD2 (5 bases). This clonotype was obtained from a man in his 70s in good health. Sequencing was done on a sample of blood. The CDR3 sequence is CASSSRDAYEQYF. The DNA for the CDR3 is TGTGCCAGCAGCTCCCGGGATGCCTACGAGCAGTACTTC.